This T cell receptor beta chain comes out of a study of blood T cells in healthy people across ages. Germline assignment: CDR1 DFQATT and CDR2 SNEGSKA (reference sequence). The CDR3 covers 17 residues. A J-beta primer mix and a sample-barcoded 5' primer were used in a second PCR of roughly 6 to 12 cycles. Each sample yielded at least 3 million CDR3-containing paired-end reads. TCRdb reprocessed the 5' RACE reads via MiXCR and lists one record per CDR3 protein. In the table there are under 2 million distinct CDR3 sequences, about 31% of which are singletons. Source material: blood. This sequence joins TRBV20-1 and TRBJ2-7; 7 nucleotides match TRBD1. TRBJ2-5 matches the DNA end more closely, so the J call is doubtful. The sequence derives from a woman aged 25 to 39 in good health. This CDR3 is CSARDLEQGLRMETQYF. The CDR3 DNA follows: TGCAGTGCTAGAGATTTGGAACAGGGGCTAAGGATGGAGACCCAGTACTTC.